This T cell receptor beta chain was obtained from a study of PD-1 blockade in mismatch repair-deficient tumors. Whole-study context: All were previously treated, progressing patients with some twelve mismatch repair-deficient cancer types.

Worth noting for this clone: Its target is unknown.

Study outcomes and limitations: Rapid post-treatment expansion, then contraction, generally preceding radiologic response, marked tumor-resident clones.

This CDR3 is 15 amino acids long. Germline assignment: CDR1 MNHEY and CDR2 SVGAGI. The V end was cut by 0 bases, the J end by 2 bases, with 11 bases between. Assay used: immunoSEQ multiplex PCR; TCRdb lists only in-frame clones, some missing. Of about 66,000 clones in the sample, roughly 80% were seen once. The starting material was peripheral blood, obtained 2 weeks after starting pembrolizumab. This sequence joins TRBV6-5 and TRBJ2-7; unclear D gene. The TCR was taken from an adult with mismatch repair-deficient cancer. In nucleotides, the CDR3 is TGTGCCAGCAGTTACTCGTTTGCAGGCGCCTACGAGCAGTACTTC. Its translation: CASSYSFAGAYEQYF.